The table lists the clone carrying this T cell receptor (beta chain) with many counts. Its target is unknown. This record belongs to a study of Graves' ophthalmopathy and Graves' hyperthyroidism. Study context: Peripheral blood was gathered at first diagnosis, ahead of any treatment whatsoever. Study-level results: In blood appeared most of the expanded thyroid clonotypes whose frequency exceeded 0.001.

Transcripts of RNA were the source for amplifying TCR beta CDR3 regions. First-round RT-PCR relied on HTBI primers, and a second-round multiplex PCR came next. One entry per CDR3 protein results from TCRdb running MiXCR on the multiplex PCR reads. The sample carries under 350,000 distinct CDR3 sequences, 15% to 20% recorded once. The germline V gene has CDR1 MNHNS and CDR2 SASEGT. Trimming pared 2 bases from V and 7 bases from J, leaving 12 bases between. This CDR3 region has 13 residues. Physicians reached a diagnosis by relying on clinical symptoms, serum thyroxine, TRAb, thyroid ultrasound and orbital computed tomography.

The TCR was taken from an adult man with Graves' ophthalmopathy. The rearrangement links TRBV6-1 to TRBJ2-7, with D tentatively TRBD1 (6 bases). The sample consisted of peripheral blood. The CDR3 nucleotides read TGTGCCAGCAGTGAACACCTGACAGGAGAGCAGTACTTC. Protein: CASSEHLTGEQYF.